Listed below are T cell receptor beta chains from one sample, sequenced in a study of cytomegalovirus exposure and HLA in healthy donors. The repertoire was sequenced with immunoSEQ multiplex PCR; TCRdb's copy has only in-frame clones and lacks some. The sample lists under 200,000 clones, over 70% occurring once. The sequencing input was PBMCs. Receptors originate from a woman in her 30s in good health and CMV-seronegative. Each CDR3 is given with its conserved first and last residue. D genes are given only for firm matches. Size is stated for part of the rows, as once, few or many counts, or as a class when the clone is expanded.

D: TRBD1; J: TRBJ1-1; V: TRBV6-4; length: 17; size: NA; DNA: TGTGCCAGCAGTGAGGGGCGGACAGGGTCTATGAACACTGAAGCTTTCTTT; CDR3: CASSEGRTGSMNTEAFF
D: TRBD2; J: TRBJ2-7; V: TRBV6-5; length: 14; size: few; DNA: TGTGCCAGCAGTTACGGGGGGGTCGGCTACGAGCAGTACTTC; CDR3: CASSYGGVGYEQYF
D: NA; J: TRBJ1-1; V: TRBV5-1; length: 13; size: few; DNA: TGCGCCAGCAGCTTAGGGGCGGACACTGAAGCTTTCTTT; CDR3: CASSLGADTEAFF
D: TRBD1; J: TRBJ2-7; V: TRBV4-1; length: 14; size: NA; DNA: TGCGCCAGCAGCGGGGGACAGGGGTCCTACGAGCAGTACTTC; CDR3: CASSGGQGSYEQYF
D: NA; J: TRBJ1-4; V: TRBV11-2; length: 15; size: NA; DNA: TGTGCCAGCAGCCCTTCCAGGGTAACTAATGAAAAACTGTTTTTT; CDR3: CASSPSRVTNEKLFF
D: NA; J: TRBJ2-3; V: TRBV5-1; length: 14; size: NA; DNA: TGCGCCAGCAGCTTAGGCGGGGTCCCAGATACGCAGTATTTT; CDR3: CASSLGGVPDTQYF
D: NA; J: TRBJ2-3; V: TRBV5-1; length: 15; size: NA; DNA: TGCGCCAGCAGCTTGGGAGGGAAAAGCACAGATACGCAGTATTTT; CDR3: CASSLGGKSTDTQYF
D: NA; J: TRBJ2-7; V: TRBV10-3; length: 13; size: few; DNA: TGTGCCAGCAGTTACAGGGACCCCTACGAGCAGTACTTC; CDR3: CASSYRDPYEQYF
D: NA; J: TRBJ1-6; V: TRBV30; length: 13; size: few; DNA: TGTGCCTGGAGTGGGGCAGATAATTCACCCCTCCACTTT; CDR3: CAWSGADNSPLHF
D: NA; J: TRBJ1-6; V: TRBV18; length: 14; size: NA; DNA: TGTGCCAGCTCACCTGGTGACAAAAGTTCACCCCTCCACTTT; CDR3: CASSPGDKSSPLHF
D: TRBD1; J: TRBJ1-1; V: TRBV18; length: 14; size: NA; DNA: TGTGCCAGCTCACCGGGTACAGGGGTCACTGAAGCTTTCTTT; CDR3: CASSPGTGVTEAFF
D: NA; J: TRBJ1-2; V: TRBV19; length: 12; size: NA; DNA: TGTGCCAGTACCTTGGGGGGGTCTGGCTACACCTTC; CDR3: CASTLGGSGYTF
D: TRBD1; J: TRBJ1-6; V: TRBV5-4; length: 16; size: NA; DNA: TGTGCCAGCAGCTTAAACCTGGGACAGGGAGTGTCACCCCTCCACTTT; CDR3: CASSLNLGQGVSPLHF
D: NA; J: TRBJ1-6; V: TRBV7-2; length: 15; size: few; DNA: TGTGCCAGCAGCTTAAAGGGACAAACGGCTTCACCCCTCCACTTT; CDR3: CASSLKGQTASPLHF
D: NA; J: TRBJ1-5; V: TRBV19; length: 15; size: few; DNA: TGTGCCAGTAGTCGGACAGAACTTCAGCGTCAGCCCCAGCATTTT; CDR3: CASSRTELQRQPQHF
D: TRBD1; J: TRBJ1-2; V: TRBV7-3; length: 13; size: NA; DNA: TGTGCCAGCAGCTTAGACAGGGAGCAAGGCTACACCTTC; CDR3: CASSLDREQGYTF
D: TRBD1; J: TRBJ1-4; V: TRBV27; length: 13; size: NA; DNA: TGTGCCAGTGGAAAGACAGGGGGTCTCGAACTGTTTTTT; CDR3: CASGKTGGLELFF
D: NA; J: TRBJ2-3; V: TRBV5-5; length: 16; size: NA; DNA: TGTGCCAGCAGCTTGGGGCCCAGGGCCGGCACAGATACGCAGTATTTT; CDR3: CASSLGPRAGTDTQYF
D: TRBD1; J: TRBJ2-7; V: TRBV30; length: 13; size: NA; DNA: TGTGCCTGGAGTGAGGTGACAGGGGGACGGCAGTACTTC; CDR3: CAWSEVTGGRQYF
D: TRBD1; J: TRBJ1-4; V: TRBV2; length: 14; size: NA; DNA: TGTGCCAGCAGGGCAGGGACAGGGTCGGGAAAACTGTTTTTT; CDR3: CASRAGTGSGKLFF
D: NA; J: TRBJ1-1; V: TRBV5-4; length: 15; size: NA; DNA: TGTGCCAGCAGCTTGGTCCGGGGAGTGAACACTGAAGCTTTCTTT; CDR3: CASSLVRGVNTEAFF
D: NA; J: TRBJ2-5; V: TRBV5-1; length: 13; size: NA; DNA: TGCGCCAGCAGCTATTCGTACCAAGAGACCCAGTACTTC; CDR3: CASSYSYQETQYF
D: NA; J: TRBJ2-1; V: TRBV5-1; length: 12; size: NA; DNA: TGCGCCAGCAGCTATAGCAGCGTTGAGCAGTTCTTC; CDR3: CASSYSSVEQFF
D: TRBD1; J: TRBJ2-1; V: TRBV28; length: 15; size: NA; DNA: TGTGCCAGCAGTTTACCCGGGACAGGGGGCAATGAGCAGTTCTTC; CDR3: CASSLPGTGGNEQFF
D: TRBD1; J: TRBJ2-7; V: TRBV19; length: 16; size: NA; DNA: TGTGCCAGTAGTACCGGGGGAACAGGGGGCGGTTACGAGCAGTACTTC; CDR3: CASSTGGTGGGYEQYF
D: NA; J: TRBJ1-1; V: TRBV5-5; length: 16; size: NA; DNA: TGTGCCAGCAGCCTCCAAGGTCGGAGGATGAACACTGAAGCTTTCTTT; CDR3: CASSLQGRRMNTEAFF
D: NA; J: TRBJ2-7; V: TRBV5-5; length: 17; size: NA; DNA: TGTGCCAGCAGCTTGGATCCCCTCCCAGGAACCAGGGACGAGCAGTACTTC; CDR3: CASSLDPLPGTRDEQYF
D: TRBD1; J: TRBJ2-3; V: TRBV18; length: 14; size: NA; DNA: TGTGCCAGCTCACCCGGGACAGGGGTGGATACGCAGTATTTT; CDR3: CASSPGTGVDTQYF
D: NA; J: TRBJ2-3; V: TRBV4-1; length: 15; size: NA; DNA: TGCGCCAGCAGCCAAGACTGGGGGGGCACAGATACGCAGTATTTT; CDR3: CASSQDWGGTDTQYF
D: NA; J: TRBJ1-5; V: TRBV19; length: 14; size: NA; DNA: TGTGCCAGTAGCCGTGAGGCGAGCAATCAGCCCCAGCATTTT; CDR3: CASSREASNQPQHF
D: NA; J: TRBJ2-7; V: TRBV5-1; length: 14; size: NA; DNA: TGCGCCAGCAGAGCTCCTGGGGCCTCCTACGAGCAGTACTTC; CDR3: CASRAPGASYEQYF
D: NA; J: TRBJ1-2; V: TRBV5-4; length: 14; size: NA; DNA: TGTGCCAGCAGCTTGGAGGGGTGGAACTATGGCTACACCTTC; CDR3: CASSLEGWNYGYTF
D: NA; J: TRBJ2-7; V: TRBV7-6; length: 14; size: NA; DNA: TGTGCCAGCAGCCGAGATAGAGGTTTCTACGAGCAGTACTTC; CDR3: CASSRDRGFYEQYF
D: TRBD1; J: TRBJ2-5; V: TRBV5-3; length: 18; size: once; DNA: TGTGCCAGAAGCTTGGACGGGTTGAAGGGACAGGGGAAAGAGACCCAGTACTTC; CDR3: CARSLDGLKGQGKETQYF
D: NA; J: TRBJ1-1; V: TRBV7-6; length: 15; size: NA; DNA: TGTGCCAGCAAGAGTTGGGGGCCCAGTAACACTGAAGCTTTCTTT; CDR3: CASKSWGPSNTEAFF
D: TRBD1; J: TRBJ1-2; V: TRBV6-5; length: 15; size: NA; DNA: TGTGCCAGCAGTTACCAAACTTTAGGGGGCTCTGGCTACACCTTC; CDR3: CASSYQTLGGSGYTF
D: TRBD1; J: TRBJ2-1; V: TRBV2; length: 13; size: NA; DNA: TGTGCCAGCAGCCCCTTGACAGGGGATGAGCAGTTCTTC; CDR3: CASSPLTGDEQFF
D: TRBD1; J: TRBJ1-5; V: TRBV28; length: 15; size: NA; DNA: TGTGCCAGCAGGGGACAGGGAATAGGGAATCAGCCCCAGCATTTT; CDR3: CASRGQGIGNQPQHF
D: NA; J: TRBJ1-5; V: TRBV5-5; length: 14; size: NA; DNA: TGTGCCAGCAGCTTGTCAGGGGACAATCAGCCCCAGCATTTT; CDR3: CASSLSGDNQPQHF
D: NA; J: TRBJ2-1; V: TRBV2; length: 12; size: NA; DNA: TGTGCCAGCAGTGACTACTCAAATGAGCAGTTCTTC; CDR3: CASSDYSNEQFF
D: NA; J: TRBJ2-7; V: TRBV15; length: 15; size: NA; DNA: TGTGCCACCAGCAGAGACGCGGCTAGAGGAAACGAGCAGTACTTC; CDR3: CATSRDAARGNEQYF
D: NA; J: TRBJ1-1; V: TRBV6-6; length: 14; size: many; DNA: TGTGCCAGCAGTTCCCCGGACAGGAACACTGAAGCTTTCTTT; CDR3: CASSSPDRNTEAFF
D: NA; J: TRBJ2-7; V: TRBV5-6; length: 13; size: NA; DNA: TGTGCCAGCAGCACAGGGCCCTCCTACGAGCAGTACTTC; CDR3: CASSTGPSYEQYF
D: NA; J: TRBJ1-4; V: TRBV10-3; length: 13; size: NA; DNA: TGTGCCATCAGTGCTGCAACTAATGAAAAACTGTTTTTT; CDR3: CAISAATNEKLFF
D: NA; J: TRBJ2-7; V: TRBV6-5; length: 16; size: NA; DNA: TGTGCCAGCAGTTACTCGGGGACTCCAGGAGGGTTTGGGCAGTACTTC; CDR3: CASSYSGTPGGFGQYF
D: NA; J: TRBJ1-1; V: TRBV21-1; length: 15; size: NA; DNA: TGTGCCAGCAGCCGGAAGGGAGCGCCCAGCACTGAAGCTTTCTTT; CDR3: CASSRKGAPSTEAFF
D: NA; J: TRBJ1-2; V: TRBV6-5; length: 12; size: NA; DNA: TGTGCCAGCGCCGGGGGAGGCTATGGCTACACCTTC; CDR3: CASAGGGYGYTF
D: NA; J: TRBJ1-1; V: TRBV6-6; length: 14; size: NA; DNA: TGTGCCAGCAGTCCTAAAGGCGGGAACACTGAAGCTTTCTTT; CDR3: CASSPKGGNTEAFF
D: NA; J: TRBJ1-1; V: TRBV2; length: 13; size: NA; DNA: TGTGCCAGCAGAGCACAGGGGAACACTGAAGCTTTCTTT; CDR3: CASRAQGNTEAFF
D: TRBD1; J: TRBJ1-1; V: TRBV30; length: 16; size: once; DNA: TGTGCCTGGAGCGCTAACAGGGGGCTCGGGAACACTGAAGCTTTCTTT; CDR3: CAWSANRGLGNTEAFF